The 20 T cell receptor beta chains below were found in one sample sequenced in a study of shared clonotypes between healthy human individuals (dated by TCRdb to about 2020). The receptor library was made with the immunoSEQ multiplex PCR assay. Here the immuneACCESS table is served through TCRdb, limited to in-frame sequences with V and J called. Missing clones are a known gap in these copies; in checked studies unresolved V genes cover under half, and the rest lacks a known reason. The sample table lists roughly 2.2 million clones, 80% to 95% of them with a count of one. Together, the top ten hold 0.39% of the sample. The sequencing input was naive CD4+ T cells from PBMCs. The meaning of the sample's cell subset or site label: CD45RA+ positively selected. Receptors were obtained from a man younger than 35 in good health. Some clones in this sample may be carry-over from other donors' samples.

The gene calls are TRBV28 and TRBJ2-5, with TRBD1 identical over 7 bases. The trim removed 8 bases at V and 2 bases at J, leaving 11 bases unmatched. CDR1 is MDHEN, CDR2 SYDVKM, per germline. The length of the CDR3 is 15 residues. CDR3 in DNA: TGTGCCAGCTCAAGAGGGGGCGACAGGCAAGAGACCCAGTACTTC. Translation gives CASSRGGDRQETQYF.

V and J are TRBV5-8 and TRBJ2-2; 8 nucleotides align to TRBD1. This CDR3 region has 15 residues. The V gene's germline CDR1 is SGHTS and CDR2 YDEGEE. J lost 5 bases, V lost 4 bases, and 7 bases had no gene match. The CDR3 nucleotides read TGTGCCAGCAGCCTGGGACAGGAGGGGACCGGGGAGCTGTTTTTT. Protein: CASSLGQEGTGELFF.

Only one count was recorded for this clone. V is TRBV5-1 and J is TRBJ2-3, with 9 bases identical to TRBD1. The J segment lost 3 bases and the V segment lost 5 bases, leaving 10 bases of the junction unmatched. This CDR3 spans 16 amino acids. Germline V gene sequence: CDR1 SGHRS, CDR2 YFSETQ. DNA for the CDR3: TGCGCCAGCAGTGGGACAGGGCTTCAGGCGACAGATACGCAGTATTTT. It encodes CASSGTGLQATDTQYF.

The J gene is TRBJ2-7, the V gene TRBV5-6, with TRBD2 matching over 10 bases. Germline V gene data show CDR1 as SGHDT and CDR2 as YYEEEE. J was trimmed by 0 bases and V by 2 bases; bases with no gene match: 5. CDR3 length equals 16 residues. CDR3 in amino acids: CASSFSGTSVSYEQYF. The CDR3 DNA reads as TGTGCCAGCAGCTTTAGCGGGACTAGCGTCTCCTACGAGCAGTACTTC.

This chain joins TRBV7-3 and TRBJ2-1, with D possibly called TRBD1 or TRBD2 (5 bases each). Per germline, CDR1 SGHTA and CDR2 FQGTGA. The CDR3 runs to 14 residues. V lost 9 bases and J lost 0, with 12 bases in between. The CDR3 spells CASRDGPSYNEQFF. The CDR3 DNA reads as TGTGCCAGTAGGGACGGCCCCTCCTACAATGAGCAGTTCTTC. Complete variable domain (other parts from reference TRBV7-3 and TRBJ2-1): GAGVSQTPSNKVTEKGKYVELRCDPISGHTALYWYRQSLGQGPEFLIYFQGTGAADDSGLPNDRFFAVRPEGSVSTLKIQRTERGDSAVYLCASRDGPSYNEQFFGPGTRLTVL.

This chain uses TRBV19 with TRBJ1-5; D unclear. V lost 3 bases to trimming and J lost 0 bases, with 6 bases between them. The length of the CDR3 is 14 residues. Germline assignment: CDR1 LNHDA and CDR2 SQIVND (reference sequence). CDR3 DNA: TGTGCCAGTAGTATTGTCTTTAGCAATCAGCCCCAGCATTTT. Protein sequence: CASSIVFSNQPQHF. The variable domain in full, with the rest retrieved from reference TRBV19 and TRBJ1-5, is DGGITQSPKYLFRKEGQNVTLSCEQNLNHDAMYWYRQDPGQGLRLIYYSQIVNDFQKGDIAEGYSVSREKKESFPLTVTSAQKNPTAFYLCASSIVFSNQPQHFGDGTRLSIL.

The chain uses TRBV18 and TRBJ2-3, with D perhaps matching TRBD1 or TRBD2 (5 bases each). The germline V gene encodes CDR1 KGHSH and CDR2 LQKENI. V was clipped by 2 bases and J by 5 bases, with 11 bases between them. The CDR3 consists of 14 residues. Here the CDR3 reads CASSPGVGVDTQYF. CDR3 nucleotide sequence: TGTGCCAGCTCACCAGGAGTGGGGGTAGATACGCAGTATTTT.

J is TRBJ2-7 and V is TRBV28; D uncertain. The CDR3 is 12 residues long. V dropped 5 bases and J dropped 4 bases, with 9 bases sitting between them. Germline V lookup: CDR1 MDHEN, CDR2 SYDVKM. CDR3 sequence reads: CASSAGRYEQYF. DNA for the CDR3: TGTGCCAGCAGTGCAGGACGTTACGAGCAGTACTTC.

The rearrangement links TRBV27 to TRBJ2-7; maybe TRBD1 (5 bases). Germline-derived CDR1 and CDR2 are MNHEY and SMNVEV (reference sequence). The V end was cut by 4 bases, the J end by 6 bases, with 16 bases between. The CDR3 extends over 14 amino acids. CDR3 DNA sequence: TGTGCCAGCAGTTCGTCCAGGGAAAGAAGCGAGCAGTACTTC. Translation: CASSSSRERSEQYF.

The chain combines TRBV19 with TRBJ1-1; the D is unclear. Deletions cut 6 bases from V and 3 bases from J, with 11 bases between. The length of the CDR3 is 13 residues. The V gene's germline CDR1 is LNHDA and CDR2 SQIVND (reference sequence). CDR3 amino acids: CASRPRVDTEAFF. The CDR3 coding sequence is TGTGCCAGTAGGCCCCGGGTCGACACTGAAGCTTTCTTT.

The chain joins TRBV28 to TRBJ1-5, with D unclear. V was pared by 6 bases and J by 7 bases, with 19 bases between. CDR3 size: 15 residues. From germline, CDR1 is MDHEN and CDR2 SYDVKM. DNA for the CDR3: TGTGCCAGCAGCAGCCGGACGGGAAGTGGGCAGCCCCAGCATTTT. This codes for CASSSRTGSGQPQHF.

CDR3 nucleotides: TGTGCCTGGAGTAGAGCCAGGACAGGGTTAAATGAAAAACTGTTTTTT. Translated: CAWSRARTGLNEKLFF. This sequence joins TRBV30 and TRBJ1-4; 8 bases line up with TRBD1. The CDR3 runs to 16 residues. Germline lookup yields CDR1 GTSNPN and CDR2 SVGIG (reference sequence). The trim removed 2 bases at V and 5 bases at J, leaving 10 bases unmatched.

The J gene is TRBJ1-2, the V gene TRBV27; 8 nucleotides align to TRBD1. This CDR3 has 14 residues. Germline V gene sequence: CDR1 MNHEY, CDR2 SMNVEV (reference sequence). Trimming removed 3 bases from V and 6 bases from J; junction bases left unmatched: 6. In DNA, the CDR3 is TGTGCCAGCAGTTTCGTACAGGGGGTTAATGGCTACACCTTC. Its translation is CASSFVQGVNGYTF.

The genes are TRBV27 and TRBJ1-1; TRBD1 might be the D (6 bases). Trimming left V 4 bases short and J 11 bases short, with 17 bases between. CDR3 length: 13 amino acids. Germline CDR1 and CDR2: MNHEY and SMNVEV (reference sequence). In DNA, the CDR3 is TGTGCCAGCAGTTCCTCCCTCGGGGGGGCTGCTTTCTTT. It codes for CASSSSLGGAAFF.

The rearrangement joins TRBV9 to TRBJ1-2, with D possibly being TRBD1 (5 bases). Trimming pared 2 bases from V and 4 bases from J, leaving 15 bases between. The CDR3 covers 15 residues. Germline V gene sequence: CDR1 SGDLS, CDR2 YYNGEE. The DNA of the CDR3 is TGTGCCAGCAGCGTCGAGCAGGGTTCATTCTATGGCTACACCTTC. Protein: CASSVEQGSFYGYTF.

Comment on this clone: In the same sample, other DNA sequences code for this CDR3. The CDR3 DNA sequence: TGCGCCAGCAGCCCCTTAGGGGGAGAAGAGACCCAGTACTTC. This codes for CASSPLGGEETQYF. This chain uses TRBV5-1 with TRBJ2-5, with a tentative D call TRBD1 (6 bases). The CDR3 covers 14 residues. Germline V gene sequence: CDR1 SGHRS, CDR2 YFSETQ. V dropped 4 bases and J dropped 3 bases, with 13 bases sitting between them. The whole variable domain, filled in from reference TRBV5-1 and TRBJ2-5, reads KAGVTQTPRYLIKTRGQQVTLSCSPISGHRSVSWYQQTPGQGLQFLFEYFSETQRNKGNFPGRFSGRQFSNSRSEMNVSTLELGDSALYLCASSPLGGEETQYFGPGTRLLVL.

The chain carries TRBV7-2 and TRBJ2-1; D is unresolved. Trimming removed 4 bases from V and 9 bases from J, with 7 bases in between. CDR1 is SGHTA, CDR2 FQGNSA, per germline. This CDR3 comprises 11 residues. The CDR3 loop reads CASSSSSEQFF. In nucleotides, the CDR3 is TGTGCCAGCAGCTCTTCTAGTGAGCAGTTCTTC.

This clone was observed a few times. This chain connects TRBV30 to TRBJ1-4; D may be TRBD1 (5 bases). V dropped 4 bases and J dropped 6 bases, with 12 bases sitting between them. The CDR3 covers 13 residues. Germline CDR1 and CDR2: GTSNPN and SVGIG (reference sequence). CDR3 coding DNA: TGTGCCTGGACAGCAGGGCGCGATGAAAAACTGTTTTTT. As protein: CAWTAGRDEKLFF.

This rearrangement joins TRBV29-1 to TRBJ1-2; possible D gene TRBD1, 6 bases. This CDR3 has 12 amino acids. The V gene lost 7 bases and the J gene lost 3 bases, with 12 bases spanning the gap. CDR1 is SQVTM and CDR2 is ANQGSEA in the germline V gene. CDR3 loop: CSGQGGDYGYTF. The CDR3 nucleotides are TGCAGCGGCCAAGGGGGTGACTATGGCTACACCTTC. Full variable domain (rest looked up from reference TRBV29-1 and TRBJ1-2): SAVISQKPSRDICQRGTSLTIQCQVDSQVTMMFWYRQQPGQSLTLIATANQGSEATYESGFVIDKFPISRPNLTFSTLTVSNMSPEDSSIYLCSGQGGDYGYTFGSGTRLTVV.

The rearrangement joins TRBV5-1 to TRBJ1-2, with a tentative D call TRBD1 (5 bases). This CDR3 is built from 15 residues. Germline CDR1 is SGHRS and CDR2 is YFSETQ. Trimming removed 4 bases at V and 2 bases at J, with 15 bases between. CDR3 nucleotides: TGCGCCAGCAGCAACCTTGGGGCCTCAAACTATGGCTACACCTTC. Its protein is CASSNLGASNYGYTF.